This TCR beta chain comes out of a study of blood T cell repertoires in COVID-19. The wider study: The United States, Italy and Spain were the sources of the acute and convalescent COVID-19 samples.

TCRdb's table, derived via immunoSEQ multiplex PCR, lists solely in-frame clones and lacks some. Of roughly 220,000 clones listed, more than 80% were seen once; the top ten hold over 3%. V dropped 6 bases and J dropped 4; count of bases not matched to a gene: 4. Germline V gives CDR1 SQVTM, CDR2 ANQGSEA. This CDR3 contains 14 residues. With respect to this clone: In the same sample, other DNA sequences code for this CDR3.

The sequence was collected from a woman aged 40 to 55 with acute COVID-19. V and J are TRBV29-1 and TRBJ1-5; 12 positions match TRBD1. The sample comprised PBMCs or T cells enriched from blood (not recorded which). The CDR3 loop is CSVGDRGQNQPQHF. In DNA, the CDR3 is TGCAGCGTCGGGGACAGGGGGCAAAATCAGCCCCAGCATTTT.